These T cell receptor beta chains were read from a single sample in a study of shared clonotypes between healthy human individuals. Libraries were prepared by immunoSEQ multiplex PCR; TCRdb keeps only in-frame clonotypes and omits some of them. The data show hundreds of thousands of clones, more than 75% seen once. The sequencing input was memory CD8+ T cells sorted from blood. These receptors originate from a man younger than 35 in good health. CDR3s include the opening cysteine and the closing phenylalanine or tryptophan. The order of the fields is D gene, V gene, J gene, clone size, CDR3 protein, CDR3 DNA. D genes are given only for firm matches. Expanded clones get a size class; other rows say once, few or many, or leave the size out.

d_call: TRBD1; v_call: TRBV18; j_call: TRBJ1-4; clone_size: NA; cdr3_aa: CASSPRSIGTANEKLFF; cdr3_nt: TGTGCCAGCTCACCACGATCAATAGGGACAGCTAATGAAAAACTGTTTTTT
d_call: NA; v_call: TRBV10-3; j_call: TRBJ1-1; clone_size: once; cdr3_aa: CAISGTQLGTEAFF; cdr3_nt: TGTGCCATCAGCGGGACACAGCTTGGCACTGAAGCTTTCTTT
d_call: TRBD2; v_call: TRBV28; j_call: TRBJ2-5; clone_size: NA; cdr3_aa: CASSRAPPGVPSGPSQETQYF; cdr3_nt: TGTGCCAGCAGCCGAGCCCCCCCAGGGGTTCCTAGCGGGCCCTCACAAGAGACCCAGTACTTC
d_call: NA; v_call: TRBV6-1; j_call: TRBJ1-4; clone_size: NA; cdr3_aa: CASGRGSEKLFF; cdr3_nt: TGTGCCAGCGGGAGGGGTAGTGAAAAACTGTTTTTT
d_call: NA; v_call: TRBV9; j_call: TRBJ2-7; clone_size: many; cdr3_aa: CASSGDSFYEQYF; cdr3_nt: TGTGCCAGCAGCGGAGACAGTTTCTACGAGCAGTACTTC
d_call: NA; v_call: TRBV9; j_call: TRBJ2-4; clone_size: NA; cdr3_aa: CASSPEDNRIQYF; cdr3_nt: TGTGCCAGCAGCCCAGAAGATAATAGGATTCAGTACTTC
d_call: NA; v_call: TRBV5-1; j_call: TRBJ2-7; clone_size: NA; cdr3_aa: CASRLGHTYEQYF; cdr3_nt: TGCGCCAGCAGATTGGGACACACCTACGAGCAGTACTTC
d_call: NA; v_call: TRBV9; j_call: TRBJ2-7; clone_size: NA; cdr3_aa: CASSQGGDNIYEQYF; cdr3_nt: TGTGCCAGCAGCCAAGGGGGGGACAATATCTACGAGCAGTACTTC
d_call: TRBD2; v_call: TRBV7-7; j_call: TRBJ2-1; clone_size: once; cdr3_aa: CASSKTAGVDNEQFF; cdr3_nt: TGTGCTAGCAGTAAAACGGCGGGAGTCGACAATGAGCAGTTCTTC
d_call: NA; v_call: TRBV11-2; j_call: TRBJ2-7; clone_size: NA; cdr3_aa: CASSLGSEGGPMNSYEQYF; cdr3_nt: TGTGCCAGCAGCTTAGGGTCAGAGGGAGGACCCATGAACTCCTACGAGCAGTACTTC
d_call: NA; v_call: TRBV2; j_call: TRBJ2-7; clone_size: NA; cdr3_aa: CASRTGTLYEQYF; cdr3_nt: TGTGCCAGCAGGACCGGGACACTCTACGAGCAGTACTTC
d_call: NA; v_call: TRBV6-5; j_call: TRBJ2-7; clone_size: NA; cdr3_aa: CASSYSEGVEYEQYF; cdr3_nt: TGTGCCAGCAGTTACTCAGAGGGAGTAGAGTACGAGCAGTACTTC
d_call: NA; v_call: TRBV7-9; j_call: TRBJ2-2; clone_size: NA; cdr3_aa: CASSLAGSHTGELFF; cdr3_nt: TGTGCCAGCAGCTTAGCGGGCTCTCACACCGGGGAGCTGTTTTTT